This is a list of T cell receptor beta chains from one sample in a study of T-cell memory formation after mild COVID-19. MiXCR, run by TCRdb on the 5' RACE reads, gives a single entry per CDR3 protein. This table has tens of thousands of distinct CDR3 sequences, around 7.3% appearing once. The specimen sequenced was PBMCs or a T cell subset sorted from them (not recorded which). These receptor sequences come from a man between 18 and 29 years old who had mild COVID-19 (a few samples of this study predate the infection). Cell type and time point are not known. CDR3s include the opening cysteine and the closing phenylalanine or tryptophan. Fields, in order: D gene, V gene, J gene, CDR3 protein. The D gene is left open where the match is weak.

D: -; V: TRBV20-1; J: TRBJ2-5; CDR3: CSAKSGGQETQYF
D: -; V: TRBV7-9; J: TRBJ2-6; CDR3: CASSPMYSGANVLTF
D: -; V: TRBV18; J: TRBJ1-1; CDR3: CASSPQLIRDGWAEAFF
D: TRBD1; V: TRBV6-6; J: TRBJ2-2; CDR3: CASRSGTVNTGELFF
D: TRBD1; V: TRBV5-1; J: TRBJ2-1; CDR3: CASSHPGGNEQFF
D: -; V: TRBV6-1; J: TRBJ1-2; CDR3: CASSEISGAWGYTF
D: -; V: TRBV5-5; J: TRBJ2-7; CDR3: CASSVTGGRSYEQYF
D: TRBD2; V: TRBV5-1; J: TRBJ2-3; CDR3: CASSFLAGSSTDTQYF
D: -; V: TRBV7-9; J: TRBJ1-2; CDR3: CASSFEDYGYTF
D: -; V: TRBV21-1; J: TRBJ1-4; CDR3: CASRILNEKLFF
D: -; V: TRBV5-6; J: TRBJ1-2; CDR3: CASSLYGANYGYTF
D: TRBD2; V: TRBV11-2; J: TRBJ2-3; CDR3: CASSPTRGADTQYF
D: -; V: TRBV7-9; J: TRBJ2-5; CDR3: CASSRTGQQETQYF
D: TRBD2; V: TRBV7-2; J: TRBJ2-3; CDR3: CASSPGRGSGGADTQYF
D: -; V: TRBV10-2; J: TRBJ2-3; CDR3: CASSELWGDQYF
D: -; V: TRBV4-3; J: TRBJ2-6; CDR3: CASSRQGSGANVLTF
D: -; V: TRBV5-6; J: TRBJ2-2; CDR3: CASSWDGRSTGELFF
D: TRBD2; V: TRBV20-1; J: TRBJ2-1; CDR3: CSPPIGLAGGNEQFF
D: -; V: TRBV7-2; J: TRBJ2-7; CDR3: CASSAWGGRVEQYF
D: -; V: TRBV5-1; J: TRBJ2-5; CDR3: CASSLEVYRQETQYF
D: -; V: TRBV5-1; J: TRBJ2-7; CDR3: CASSSLNTYEQYF
D: -; V: TRBV28; J: TRBJ2-5; CDR3: CASSSSTGPQYF
D: -; V: TRBV7-9; J: TRBJ2-1; CDR3: CASSLGWQGRDEQFF
D: -; V: TRBV12-3/TRBV12-4; J: TRBJ1-2; CDR3: CASSTSQRNYGYTF
D: -; V: TRBV7-3; J: TRBJ1-2; CDR3: CASSFSRESGYTF
D: TRBD2; V: TRBV2; J: TRBJ2-3; CDR3: CASGQERESTDTQYF
D: -; V: TRBV7-2; J: TRBJ2-3; CDR3: CASSREGRLRSDTQYF
D: TRBD2; V: TRBV20-1; J: TRBJ2-5; CDR3: CSARSPSGGAGETQYF
D: -; V: TRBV29-1; J: TRBJ2-5; CDR3: CSVEGWSQETQYF
D: -; V: TRBV3-1; J: TRBJ2-2; CDR3: CASSSRPPAMGELFF
D: -; V: TRBV4-2; J: TRBJ1-5; CDR3: CASSQAMGVSGNQPQHF
D: TRBD1; V: TRBV18; J: TRBJ1-2; CDR3: CASSPTDRDYGYTF
D: TRBD1; V: TRBV12-3/TRBV12-4; J: TRBJ1-1; CDR3: CASNLPTGGGTEAFF
D: -; V: TRBV4-3; J: TRBJ2-3; CDR3: CASSQEPQDTDTQYF
D: -; V: TRBV28; J: TRBJ1-1; CDR3: CASSPPRGRNTEAFF
D: -; V: TRBV6-5; J: TRBJ1-4; CDR3: CASSRQDATNEKLFF
D: -; V: TRBV4-2; J: TRBJ1-1; CDR3: CASSQDAQGQVRTEAFF
D: TRBD1; V: TRBV12-3/TRBV12-4; J: TRBJ2-3; CDR3: CASSFPTGASDTQYF
D: TRBD2; V: TRBV11-2; J: TRBJ2-3; CDR3: CARQPSGGTTDTQYF
D: TRBD2; V: TRBV25-1; J: TRBJ2-3; CDR3: CASSRGTSALTDTQYF
D: TRBD2; V: TRBV6-6; J: TRBJ2-5; CDR3: CASGLAARGETQYF
D: -; V: TRBV9; J: TRBJ1-1; CDR3: CASSVGGLTEAFF
D: TRBD1; V: TRBV7-2; J: TRBJ1-1; CDR3: CASSSPWTGRTEAFF
D: -; V: TRBV5-5; J: TRBJ2-1; CDR3: CASSLGGRPNEQFF
D: -; V: TRBV5-1; J: TRBJ1-4; CDR3: CASSNTGTTNEKLFF
D: -; V: TRBV11-2; J: TRBJ1-6; CDR3: CASSLDRVFSPLHF
D: -; V: TRBV7-3; J: TRBJ2-4; CDR3: CASSLGPGNIQYF
D: -; V: TRBV5-1; J: TRBJ2-6; CDR3: CASNPSRGANVLTF
D: -; V: TRBV4-3; J: TRBJ1-1; CDR3: CASSQDQWGTTEAFF
D: -; V: TRBV28; J: TRBJ2-2; CDR3: CASIRQDTGELFF
D: TRBD1; V: TRBV20-1; J: TRBJ1-3; CDR3: CSARSQGDTIYF
D: -; V: TRBV6-5; J: TRBJ1-2; CDR3: CASSSDRQSGGYTF
D: TRBD1; V: TRBV5-1; J: TRBJ1-5; CDR3: CASSISPGTGKGQPQHF
D: TRBD1; V: TRBV6-2/TRBV6-3; J: TRBJ2-6; CDR3: CASSFRGQTGANVLTF